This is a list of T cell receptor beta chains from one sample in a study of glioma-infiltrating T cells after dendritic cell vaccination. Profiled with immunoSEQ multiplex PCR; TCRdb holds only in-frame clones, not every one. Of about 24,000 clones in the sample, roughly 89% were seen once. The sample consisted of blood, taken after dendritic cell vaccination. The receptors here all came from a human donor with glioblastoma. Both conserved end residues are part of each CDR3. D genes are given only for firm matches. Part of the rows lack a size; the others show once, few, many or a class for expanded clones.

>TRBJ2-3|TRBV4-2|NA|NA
TGTGCCAGCAGCCAAGATGTAGCCTACACAGATACGCAGTATTTT
CASSQDVAYTDTQYF
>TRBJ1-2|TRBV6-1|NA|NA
TGTGCCAGCAGTGAACGGGGGGGCCCTGGCTACACCTTC
CASSERGGPGYTF
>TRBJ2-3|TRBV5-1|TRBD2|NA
TGCGCCAGCAGCTTGGTATCTAGCGGGGGCTTTCCTAGCACAGATACGCAGTATTTT
CASSLVSSGGFPSTDTQYF
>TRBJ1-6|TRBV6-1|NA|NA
TGTGCCAGCAGTGAAACATACTCCTATAATTCACCCCTCCACTTT
CASSETYSYNSPLHF
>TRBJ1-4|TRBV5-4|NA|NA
TGTGCCAGCAGCCCCGGGGGGAGGGGCACTAATGAAAAACTGTTTTTT
CASSPGGRGTNEKLFF
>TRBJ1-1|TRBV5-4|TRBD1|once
TGTGCCAGCAGCTCCACAGGGGGAAGATACACTGAAGCTTTCTTT
CASSSTGGRYTEAFF
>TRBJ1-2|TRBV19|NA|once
TGTGCCATCTCTGACAGAAACTATGGCTACACCTTC
CAISDRNYGYTF
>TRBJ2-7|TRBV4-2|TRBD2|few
TGTGCCAGCAGCCCAGGACGGGTTGCGGGGGTTTACGAGCAGTACTTC
CASSPGRVAGVYEQYF
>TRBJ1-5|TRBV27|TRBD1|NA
TGTGCCAGCAGGCCGATCCGGGACAGGGGGGGAAAGGGGCCCCAGCATTTT
CASRPIRDRGGKGPQHF
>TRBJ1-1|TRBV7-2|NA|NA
TGTGCCAGCAGACTGGGGGGGAGGAGGCTCACTGAAGCTTTCTTT
CASRLGGRRLTEAFF
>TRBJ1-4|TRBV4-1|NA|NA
TGCGCCAGCAGCGTCCGGTCCCTAGAGGGAGAAAAACTGTTTTTT
CASSVRSLEGEKLFF
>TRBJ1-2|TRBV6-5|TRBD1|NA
TGTGCCAGCAGTGACGGACAGGGGAGAGGCTACACCTTC
CASSDGQGRGYTF
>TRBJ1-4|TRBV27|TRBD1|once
TGTGCCAGCAGTTTAGGACAGGGAGGGGAAAAACTGTTTTTT
CASSLGQGGEKLFF
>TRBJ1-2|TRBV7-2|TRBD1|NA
TGTGCCAGCAGCTACTGGACAGGGGGCGCCGAGGGCTACACCTTC
CASSYWTGGAEGYTF
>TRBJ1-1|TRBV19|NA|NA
TGTGCCAGTAACAGGGAAACTGAAGCTTTCTTT
CASNRETEAFF
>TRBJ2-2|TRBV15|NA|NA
TGTGCCACCAGCAGAAGCCGGGTGACGGCGAACACCGGGGAGCTGTTTTTT
CATSRSRVTANTGELFF
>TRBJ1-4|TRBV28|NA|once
TGTGCCAGCAGTCAATCCGGGAGGACTAATGAAAAACTGTTTTTT
CASSQSGRTNEKLFF
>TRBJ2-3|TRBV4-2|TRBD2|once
TGTGCCAGCAGCCAAGATCCCGCGGGGGGGTATATATACACAGATACGCAGTATTTT
CASSQDPAGGYIYTDTQYF
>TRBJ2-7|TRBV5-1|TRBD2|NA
TGCGCCAGCAGCTTGGATAGCGGGGGGGCCCGGGAGCAGTACTTC
CASSLDSGGAREQYF
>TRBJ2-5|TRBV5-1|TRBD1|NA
TGCGCCAGCAGCTTGTGGACAGGAGGAGAGACCCAGTACTTC
CASSLWTGGETQYF
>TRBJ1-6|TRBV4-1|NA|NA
TGCGCCAGCAGCCAAGATAGAGGCAGCCCGAATTCACCCCTCCACTTT
CASSQDRGSPNSPLHF
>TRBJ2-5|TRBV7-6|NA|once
TGTGCCAGCAGCCTCGGGGCAGGGGACCCCCGTGACCAGTACTTC
CASSLGAGDPRDQYF
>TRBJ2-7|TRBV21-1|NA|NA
TGTGCCAGCAGAGTGGAGTCCTACGAGCAGTACTTC
CASRVESYEQYF
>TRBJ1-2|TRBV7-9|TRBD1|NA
TGTGCCAGCAGCCCGGACAGGGCTTCTTATCTCTATGGCTACACCTTC
CASSPDRASYLYGYTF
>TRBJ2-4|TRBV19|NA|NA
TGTGCCAGTAGTATAAGGGTTAGCGAAGTGGCCAAAAACATTCAGTACTTC
CASSIRVSEVAKNIQYF
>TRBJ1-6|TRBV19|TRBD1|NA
TGTGCCAGTAGTATGGAGGACAGGGTAGGCTCACCCCTCCACTTT
CASSMEDRVGSPLHF
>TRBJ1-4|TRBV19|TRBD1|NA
TGTGCCAGTAGTATATTCCAGGGGACAGGCAATGAAAAACTGTTTTTT
CASSIFQGTGNEKLFF
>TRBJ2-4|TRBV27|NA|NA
TGTGCCAGCAGTTTAGGAGGCGGACACATTCAGTACTTC
CASSLGGGHIQYF
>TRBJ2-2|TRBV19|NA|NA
TGTGCCAGTAGTCCTCGACAGATGAACACCGGGGAGCTGTTTTTT
CASSPRQMNTGELFF